A selection of T cell receptor beta chains follows, all from one sample in a study of regulatory T cells in long-lasting Graves disease. Each CDR3 protein is one row after TCRdb ran MiXCR on the multiplex PCR reads. The table includes hundreds of thousands of distinct CDR3 sequences, about 14% detected once. The sequencing here drew on peripheral blood mononuclear cells (PBMCs), taken at new diagnosis, from a patient treated with antithyroid drugs. The receptor set was obtained from a female donor with Graves disease. The CDR3 runs from the conserved cysteine through the conserved F or W. D genes are given only for firm matches. The size entry is marked missing in some rows and otherwise reads once, few, many or a size class.

size: many; V: TRBV28; J: TRBJ1-5; length: 12; D: -; CDR3: CASTQGGQPQHF; DNA: TGTGCCAGCACCCAGGGAGGGCAGCCCCAGCATTTT
size: -; V: TRBV10-3; J: TRBJ2-3; length: 13; D: -; CDR3: CASQGGPTDTQYF; DNA: TGTGCCAGCCAAGGGGGACCCACAGATACGCAGTATTTT
size: many; V: TRBV7-8; J: TRBJ2-5; length: 15; D: TRBD2; CDR3: CASSSLAGGPETQYF; DNA: TGTGCCAGCAGCTCGTTAGCGGGAGGCCCAGAGACCCAGTACTTC
size: many; V: TRBV27; J: TRBJ2-7; length: 13; D: -; CDR3: CASSLHLSYEQYF; DNA: TGTGCCAGCAGTTTACACCTCTCCTACGAGCAGTACTTC
size: many; V: TRBV27; J: TRBJ2-1; length: 13; D: -; CDR3: CASSLSIVNEQFF; DNA: TGTGCCAGCAGTTTATCGATAGTGAATGAGCAGTTCTTC
size: many; V: TRBV2; J: TRBJ1-5; length: 13; D: TRBD1; CDR3: CASSRTGAGPQHF; DNA: TGTGCCAGCAGTCGGACAGGGGCCGGGCCCCAGCATTTT
size: few; V: TRBV20-1; J: TRBJ2-7; length: 15; D: -; CDR3: CSARDLTRISYEQYF; DNA: TGCAGTGCTAGAGACCTAACTCGAATCTCCTACGAGCAGTACTTC
size: few; V: TRBV9; J: TRBJ2-3; length: 19; D: TRBD2; CDR3: CASSKTGLAGSGPRDTQYF; DNA: TGTGCCAGCAGCAAGACGGGACTAGCGGGTTCAGGCCCCAGAGATACGCAGTATTTT
size: many; V: TRBV5-1; J: TRBJ1-1; length: 15; D: TRBD1; CDR3: CASSPAGTGTPEAFF; DNA: TGCGCCAGCAGCCCGGCCGGGACAGGGACCCCTGAAGCTTTCTTT
size: many; V: TRBV19; J: TRBJ1-1; length: 15; D: -; CDR3: CASSIGPGMNTEAFF; DNA: TGTGCCAGTAGTATTGGGCCGGGAATGAACACTGAAGCTTTCTTT
size: few; V: TRBV28; J: TRBJ1-5; length: 17; D: TRBD1; CDR3: CASSEARTGVRDQPQHF; DNA: TGTGCCAGCAGTGAAGCGCGGACAGGGGTTAGAGATCAGCCCCAGCATTTT
size: -; V: TRBV7-9; J: TRBJ1-2; length: 17; D: -; CDR3: CASSLYFDSQANYGYTF; DNA: TGTGCCAGCAGCTTATATTTTGACAGTCAAGCTAACTATGGCTACACCTTC
size: many; V: TRBV12-5; J: TRBJ1-2; length: 13; D: TRBD1; CDR3: CASGRDREYGYTF; DNA: TGTGCTAGTGGCCGGGACAGGGAGTATGGCTACACCTTC
size: -; V: TRBV7-2; J: TRBJ1-1; length: 15; D: -; CDR3: CASSPGQLRETEAFF; DNA: TGTGCCAGCAGCCCGGGACAACTGAGGGAGACTGAAGCTTTCTTT
size: -; V: TRBV24-1; J: TRBJ1-2; length: 15; D: -; CDR3: CATSDANGRFGGYTF; DNA: TGTGCCACCAGTGACGCTAACGGACGGTTTGGTGGCTACACCTTC
size: -; V: TRBV12-3/TRBV12-4; J: TRBJ2-1; length: 11; D: -; CDR3: CASSPAAEQFF; DNA: TGTGCCAGCAGCCCTGCGGCTGAGCAGTTCTTC
size: -; V: TRBV6-2/TRBV6-3; J: TRBJ2-7; length: 15; D: -; CDR3: CASSYFPGLIYEQYF; DNA: TGTGCCAGCAGTTACTTCCCGGGACTCATCTACGAGCAGTACTTC
size: many; V: TRBV29-1; J: TRBJ2-1; length: 14; D: TRBD2; CDR3: CSLGLAGGPGEQFF; DNA: TGCAGCCTGGGACTAGCGGGAGGGCCGGGGGAGCAGTTCTTC
size: many; V: TRBV5-1; J: TRBJ2-4; length: 15; D: -; CDR3: CASSLLGADQNIQYF; DNA: TGCGCCAGCAGCTTGTTGGGGGCAGACCAAAACATTCAGTACTTC
size: many; V: TRBV2; J: TRBJ1-3; length: 14; D: -; CDR3: CASSAQGSGNTIYF; DNA: TGTGCCAGCAGTGCCCAGGGATCTGGAAACACCATATATTTT
size: many; V: TRBV20-1; J: TRBJ2-1; length: 13; D: -; CDR3: CSALWTADNEQFF; DNA: TGCAGTGCTTTGTGGACGGCGGACAATGAGCAGTTCTTC
size: -; V: TRBV2; J: TRBJ2-3; length: 16; D: TRBD2; CDR3: CASWGFGLAATDTQYF; DNA: TGTGCCAGCTGGGGCTTCGGACTAGCGGCAACAGATACGCAGTATTTT
size: once; V: TRBV6-2/TRBV6-3; J: TRBJ1-5; length: 13; D: -; CDR3: CASSERFDQPRHF; DNA: TGTGCCAGCAGTGAAAGGTTCGATCAGCCCCGGCATTTT
size: -; V: TRBV30; J: TRBJ1-3; length: 15; D: -; CDR3: CAWGANRVSGNTIYF; DNA: TGTGCCTGGGGGGCAAACAGGGTTTCTGGAAACACCATATATTTT
size: few; V: TRBV27; J: TRBJ2-7; length: 15; D: -; CDR3: CASGLSQQNSYEQYF; DNA: TGTGCCAGCGGTTTATCGCAGCAGAACTCCTACGAGCAGTACTTC
size: many; V: TRBV20-1; J: TRBJ2-5; length: 17; D: TRBD2; CDR3: CSAPGLAGGPGGETQYF; DNA: TGCAGTGCTCCGGGACTAGCGGGAGGGCCGGGAGGTGAGACCCAGTACTTC
size: many; V: TRBV12-3/TRBV12-4; J: TRBJ1-2; length: 17; D: TRBD1; CDR3: CASRPRQGSQGLYGYTF; DNA: TGTGCCAGCAGACCCAGACAGGGGAGCCAGGGTCTTTATGGCTACACCTTC
size: few; V: TRBV12-3/TRBV12-4; J: TRBJ1-5; length: 13; D: -; CDR3: CASSPQPGQPQHF; DNA: TGTGCCAGCAGCCCCCAACCCGGTCAGCCCCAGCATTTT